This entry lists 31 T cell receptor beta chains sequenced from one sample in a study of Graves' ophthalmopathy and Graves' hyperthyroidism. The sequenced template was RNA, covering the TCR beta CDR3 region. Amplification began with first-round RT-PCR using HTBI primers, then second-round multiplex PCR was performed. TCRdb called the multiplex PCR reads again in MiXCR, with one record for every CDR3 protein. The sample holds about 220,000 distinct CDR3 sequences, roughly 21% seen once. Sequenced sample: peripheral blood. These receptors all stem from a woman between 50 and 59 years old with Graves' ophthalmopathy.

This clonotype was counted many times. The DNA is left out, because the CDR3 cannot be placed on it with certainty; the CDR3 is given as TCRdb lists it. The chain is built from TRBV12-3 or TRBV12-4 and TRBJ1-2; TRBD1, as called in the table, went unchecked against the DNA. The CDR3 numbers 12 amino acids, ends counted. The CDR3 loop is CASILGGDGYTF.

The V gene is TRBV3-1, the J gene TRBJ2-7; 7 nucleotides agree with TRBD2. J gave up 3 bases and V 2 bases, and 4 bases lay outside the gene matches. Germline V lookup: CDR1 LGHDT, CDR2 YNNKEL (reference sequence). This CDR3 is 14 amino acids long. CDR3 nucleotide sequence: TGTGCCAGCAGCCAATACGGCGGGAGCTACGAGCAGTACTTC. Its translation: CASSQYGGSYEQYF.

The chain is built from TRBV28 and TRBJ2-3; TRBD1 matches at 8 bases. The CDR3 sequence is 16 residues long. Germline V gene lookup returns CDR1 MDHEN and CDR2 SYDVKM. The J segment lost 2 bases and the V segment lost 8 bases, leaving 12 bases of the junction unmatched. The CDR3 spells CASQPRRQGATDTQYF. CDR3 DNA sequence: TGTGCCAGCCAACCACGGCGGCAGGGGGCCACAGATACGCAGTATTTT.

This clonotype was found many times. The conserved closing phenylalanine or tryptophan is absent in this CDR3, likely reflecting a read error. V is TRBV28 and J is TRBJ2-5; D remains unclear. CDR3 length: 15 amino acids. Germline V lookup: CDR1 MDHEN, CDR2 SYDVKM. The germline V and J ends were trimmed by 6 bases and 6 bases, with 20 bases remaining between them. In DNA form, the CDR3 reads TGTGCCAGCAGACCGGGCCCCTACGTAGGGCAGACCCAGTACTCC. Its protein is CASRPGPYVGQTQYS.

This clonotype was found many times. This sequence joins TRBV7-9 and TRBJ1-1; D gene ambiguous. Looked up from germline, CDR1 is SEHNR and CDR2 is FQNEAQ (reference sequence). CDR3 length: 14 residues. Trimming took 5 bases from V and 4 from J, leaving 14 bases between them. The CDR3 nucleotides are TGTGCCAGCAGCCCCCCCCCTAGTGCCACTGAAGCTTTCTTT. Amino acid sequence: CASSPPPSATEAFF.

This clonotype has ten or more counts. This sequence joins TRBV20-1 and TRBJ2-7; 11 positions agree with TRBD1. Trimming at V came to 5 bases and at J to 3 bases, leaving 9 bases not matched to a gene. The CDR3 covers 15 residues. Germline lookup yields CDR1 DFQATT and CDR2 SNEGSKA (reference sequence). The DNA of the CDR3 is TGCAGTGCTTCCCGTTCCGGGACAGGGGGCTACGAGCAGTACTTC. Residues: CSASRSGTGGYEQYF.

This clonotype occurred a few times. CDR3 DNA sequence: TGTGCCAGCAGTTATCGTGGGAGTCGCACAGATACGCAGTATTTT. Amino acids: CASSYRGSRTDTQYF. V and J are TRBV6-5 and TRBJ2-3; D might be TRBD2 (5 bases). V lost 3 bases, J lost 1 base, and 11 bases lay in between. The V gene's germline CDR1 is MNHEY and CDR2 SVGAGI. The length of the CDR3 is 15 residues.

In its sample, this clonotype was seen many times. The DNA of the CDR3 is TGTGCCAGCAGCGCGAGGACTAGCGGGAGCTCCTACGAGCAGTACTTC. Its translation is CASSARTSGSSYEQYF. The J gene is TRBJ2-7, the V gene TRBV7-8; 13 bases are shared with TRBD2. Germline trimming cut 5 bases from V and 0 bases from J; bases unmatched to any gene: 4. This CDR3 has 16 residues. The germline CDR1 and CDR2 sequences are SGHVS and FQNEAQ.

This clonotype was observed a few times. V usage is TRBV7-3 and J usage is TRBJ2-5; 7 nucleotides match TRBD1. The V segment lost 1 base and the J segment 1 base; nucleotides outside the gene matches: 3. The V gene's germline CDR1 is SGHTA and CDR2 FQGTGA. The CDR3 runs to 15 residues. The CDR3 is CASSLIPGGQETQYF. Here the CDR3 DNA reads TGTGCCAGCAGCTTAATCCCAGGGGGCCAAGAGACCCAGTACTTC.

The table lists this clonotype with many counts. The chain joins TRBV6-5 to TRBJ1-2; TRBD1 matches at 7 bases. The CDR3 has 14 residues. J was trimmed by 8 bases and V by 3 bases; bases with no gene match: 9. Germline V gene data show CDR1 as MNHEY and CDR2 as SVGAGI. The CDR3 DNA reads TGTGCCAGCAGTTATCCAGGGGGGGCTGTAGGCTACACCTTC. Protein sequence: CASSYPGGAVGYTF.

This clonotype turned up a few times. This sequence joins TRBV30 and TRBJ1-6; D perhaps matches TRBD1 (5 bases). V lost 5 bases and J 0 bases, leaving 14 bases between the germline ends. In germline, CDR1 is GTSNPN, CDR2 SVGIG (reference sequence). The CDR3 extends over 16 amino acids. CDR3 sequence: CAWGEDRGSYNSPLHF. As DNA, the CDR3 is TGTGCCTGGGGGGAAGACAGAGGCTCCTATAATTCACCCCTCCACTTT.

This clonotype was counted between two and nine times. This chain joins TRBV10-3 and TRBJ2-7; unclear D gene. This CDR3 contains 14 residues. The V gene's germline CDR1 is ENHRY and CDR2 SYGVKD. V was pared by 2 bases and J by 0 bases, with 8 bases between. Here the CDR3 DNA reads TGTGCCATCAGTGAGGGCGGCAGCTCCTACGAGCAGTACTTC. Its protein is CAISEGGSSYEQYF.

The rearrangement links TRBV3-1 to TRBJ2-5; perhaps D is TRBD1 or TRBD2 (5 bases each). CDR3 length equals 18 residues. The germline gives CDR1 LGHDT, CDR2 YNNKEL (reference sequence). The V end lost 1 base, the J end lost 0 bases, and 18 bases lay between the germline ends. CDR3 in DNA: TGTGCCAGCAGCCAAGTCCAGAGATGGGACGGAAACCAAGAGACCCAGTACTTC. Encoded protein: CASSQVQRWDGNQETQYF.

This clonotype was seen many times. The rearrangement uses TRBV20-1 and TRBJ2-3; D remains ambiguous. The germline V gene has CDR1 DFQATT and CDR2 SNEGSKA (reference sequence). Trimming left V 3 bases short and J 0 bases short, with 4 bases between. CDR3 length: 12 residues. This CDR3 reads CSASASTDTQYF. The CDR3 nucleotides read TGCAGTGCTAGTGCTAGCACAGATACGCAGTATTTT.

The gene calls are TRBV13 and TRBJ2-7; D unclear. V lost 6 bases, J lost 9 bases, and 18 bases lay in between. Germline CDR1 and CDR2: PRHDT and FYEKMQ (reference sequence). The CDR3 extends over 13 amino acids. Written as DNA, the CDR3 is TGTGCCAGCAGTTTTATTAATACGGTGGGGCAGTACTTC. Amino acid sequence: CASSFINTVGQYF.

This clonotype was seen many times. The chain employs TRBV6-2 or TRBV6-3 and TRBJ1-5; no firm D call. Germline V lookup: CDR1 MNHEY, CDR2 SVGEGT. V dropped 3 bases and J dropped 2 bases, with 11 bases sitting between them. CDR3 length equals 15 residues. The CDR3 bases are TGTGCCAGCAGTTATTTTGATGGAGGCAATCAGCCCCAGCATTTT. It is translated as CASSYFDGGNQPQHF.

The sample holds one count of this clonotype. The chain is built from TRBV27 and TRBJ2-7; D call uncertain. Germline CDR1 MNHEY, CDR2 SMNVEV (reference sequence). This CDR3 is built from 13 residues. Trimming removed 5 bases from V and 3 bases from J, with 11 bases in between. CDR3 sequence reads: CASSRSEVYEQYF. The DNA for the CDR3 is TGTGCCAGCAGTCGCTCAGAGGTCTACGAGCAGTACTTC.

This clonotype was observed at least ten times. This chain uses TRBV7-2 with TRBJ2-1; D perhaps matches TRBD2 (5 bases). Germline values: CDR1 SGHTA, CDR2 FQGNSA. CDR3 size: 12 residues. V was shortened by 1 base and J by 9 bases, with 7 bases between the two germline ends. The CDR3 region is CASSLVAGEQFF. As DNA, the CDR3 is TGTGCCAGCAGCTTAGTTGCGGGTGAGCAGTTCTTC.

This clonotype was detected many times. The chain employs TRBV7-3 and TRBJ2-5; unclear D gene. In germline, CDR1 is SGHTA, CDR2 FQGTGA. The CDR3 covers 13 residues. V lost 5 bases and J 0 bases, leaving 7 bases between the germline ends. The CDR3 DNA reads TGTGCCAGCAGCCCGGCGTACCAAGAGACCCAGTACTTC. This codes for CASSPAYQETQYF.

This clonotype was counted ten times or more. The chain combines TRBV28 with TRBJ1-1; 10 positions match TRBD1. Germline CDR1 reads MDHEN; CDR2 reads SYDVKM. V dropped 6 bases and J dropped 11; count of bases not matched to a gene: 6. The CDR3 is 12 amino acids. CDR3 nucleotide sequence: TGTGCCAGCAGGACAGGGGGCGGAAGGGCTTTCTTT. Translated, it gives CASRTGGGRAFF.

There are many counts of this clonotype. The chain couples TRBV15 to TRBJ2-7, with 9 bases aligning to TRBD1. CDR1 LNHNV and CDR2 YYDKDF come from the germline V gene (reference sequence). V shed 5 bases, J shed 3 bases, and the junction held 2 bases outside the gene matches. The CDR3 spans 13 residues. The CDR3 protein is CATSSGQGYEQYF. CDR3 DNA: TGTGCCACCAGCTCGGGACAGGGCTACGAGCAGTACTTC. The entire variable domain, with the rest obtained from reference TRBV15 and TRBJ2-7, is as follows: DAMVIQNPRYQVTQFGKPVTLSCSQTLNHNVMYWYQQKSSQAPKLLFHYYDKDFNNEADTPDNFQSRRPNTSFCFLDIRSPGLGDTAMYLCATSSGQGYEQYFGPGTRLTVT.

The chain links TRBV20-1 to TRBJ2-7; the match to TRBD1 covers 7 bases. Trimming took 2 bases from V and 3 from J; bases not matched to a gene: 1. The CDR3 is 12 amino acids. Looked up from germline, CDR1 is DFQATT and CDR2 is SNEGSKA (reference sequence). CDR3 DNA: TGCAGTGCTAGATCAGGGGGCTACGAGCAGTACTTC. It encodes CSARSGGYEQYF.

In this sample, this clonotype turned up many times. The chain employs TRBV29-1 and TRBJ1-1; D uncertain. Germline CDR1 and CDR2: SQVTM and ANQGSEA. V lost 7 bases, J lost 3 bases, and 18 bases lay in between. CDR3 length equals 14 residues. CDR3 residues: CSAGVGRRDTEAFF. DNA of the CDR3: TGCAGCGCGGGAGTAGGGAGGCGCGACACTGAAGCTTTCTTT.

For this clonotype: A much larger clone lies one base from this, so it may be a read error. This likely comes from a read error, as the CDR3 has no conserved phenylalanine or tryptophan at its end. The chain has TRBV6-5 and TRBJ1-5, with TRBD1 as a possible D gene (5 bases). The CDR3 spans 17 residues. Germline-derived CDR1 and CDR2 are MNHEY and SVGAGI. Trimming took 0 bases from V and 3 from J, leaving 15 bases between them. CDR3 DNA: TGTGCCAGCAGTTACTCGGCCCAGGGAAGTAACAATCAGCCCCAGCATATT. Encoded protein: CASSYSAQGSNNQPQHI.

Turning to this clonotype: A much larger clone lies a single base off, so this may be a read error. The conserved phenylalanine or tryptophan normally closing the CDR3 is absent here, so this likely arose from a read error. The chain has TRBV27 and TRBJ2-4; a weak D match, TRBD1 (5 bases). This CDR3 has 15 amino acids. The germline V and J ends were trimmed by 4 bases and 9 bases, with 19 bases remaining between them. Germline-derived CDR1 and CDR2 are MNHEY and SMNVEV (reference sequence). The CDR3 reads CASSSGLQAGVIQYY. The CDR3 region has the DNA TGTGCCAGCAGTTCCGGCTTACAGGCCGGAGTCATTCAGTACTAC.

The sample holds many counts of this clonotype. The V call is TRBV7-8, the J call TRBJ2-7; unclear D gene. The CDR3 is 17 residues long. Germline CDR1 SGHVS, CDR2 FQNEAQ. V gave up 5 bases and J gave up 2 bases, with 22 bases separating them. The CDR3 coding sequence is TGTGCCAGCAGCCCCCTGGAAACACTCTATGTTCCCTACGAGCAGTACTTC. This gives the protein CASSPLETLYVPYEQYF.

This clonotype was recorded many times. This rearrangement joins TRBV13 to TRBJ2-7, with D possibly TRBD1 on 6 matching bases. Germline V gene sequence: CDR1 PRHDT, CDR2 FYEKMQ (reference sequence). The CDR3 covers 15 residues. Between the trimmed V and J ends, which lost 3 bases and 3 bases, there was a span of 15 bases. CDR3 loop: CASSLVKGQGYEQYF. The CDR3 region has the DNA TGTGCCAGCAGCTTGGTGAAGGGACAAGGCTACGAGCAGTACTTC.

This clonotype occurred a few times. The V gene is TRBV3-1, the J gene TRBJ2-4; D is unclear. The CDR3 totals 13 residues. V was shortened by 4 bases and J by 8 bases, with 12 bases between the two germline ends. Germline assignment: CDR1 LGHDT and CDR2 YNNKEL (reference sequence). The DNA of the CDR3 is TGTGCCAGCAGCCCCCGGGTGGCGGACATTCAGTACTTC. Its translation is CASSPRVADIQYF.

This rearrangement joins TRBV6-1 to TRBJ1-2, with 7 bases fitting TRBD1. Germline loops: CDR1 MNHNS, CDR2 SASEGT. CDR3 size: 14 residues. The junction had 5 bases not matched to a gene; V was cut back by 5 bases and J by 2 bases. The CDR3 coding sequence is TGTGCCAGCAGTCCTTGGGGACAGAACTATGGCTACACCTTC. Residues: CASSPWGQNYGYTF.

This clonotype occurred many times. The V and J genes are TRBV28 and TRBJ2-7; possibly TRBD1 for D (5 bases). Trimming stripped 5 bases from V and 1 base from J, with 15 bases between. The length of the CDR3 is 15 residues. Looked up from germline, CDR1 is MDHEN and CDR2 is SYDVKM. DNA of the CDR3: TGTGCCAGCAGTCCTTCGGGCAGGGCGTCCTACGAGCAGTACTTC. It is translated as CASSPSGRASYEQYF.

This clonotype was counted ten times or more. The V and J genes are TRBV4-1 and TRBJ1-2; no clear D. The V gene's germline CDR1 is MGHRA and CDR2 YSYEKL. Between the trimmed V and J ends, which lost 0 bases and 3 bases, there was a span of 14 bases. There are 16 residues in the CDR3. The chain's CDR3 is CASSQERFSGDYGYTF. In nucleotides, the CDR3 is TGCGCCAGCAGCCAAGAGAGGTTTAGCGGGGACTATGGCTACACCTTC.